One sample yielded the 30 T cell receptor beta chains listed below, sequenced in a study of sequential checkpoint blockade in melanoma. Indicated treatment: randomized to nivolumab then ipilimumab (arm A) or the reverse (arm B). The repertoire was sequenced with immunoSEQ multiplex PCR; TCRdb's copy has only in-frame clones and lacks some. The sample yields 20,000 to 25,000 clones, roughly 82% seen once. The specimen comprised CD8+ T cells sorted from blood (inferred from file names), sampled from a patient given nivolumab and ipilimumab in sequence. Receptor source: a human donor with melanoma.

V gene TRBV11-1 combines with J gene TRBJ2-1; 10 bases align to TRBD1. V gave up 5 bases and J gave up 7 bases; unmatched junction bases: 2. Germline CDR1 and CDR2: SGHAT and FQDESV (reference sequence). The CDR3 has 13 amino acids. CDR3 nucleotide sequence: TGTGCCAGCAGCGGGGACAGGGGTAATGAGCAGTTCTTC. Its translation: CASSGDRGNEQFF.

The chain couples TRBV21-1 to TRBJ1-5; TRBD1 is the table's D call, not checked against the DNA. TRBV21-1 is tagged as a pseudogene. The CDR3 runs to 15 residues. The DNA of the CDR3 is TGTGCCAGCAGCAAGGGGGCAGGAGCTTATCAGCCCCAGCATTTT. Its translation: CASSKGAGAYQPQHF.

The chain uses TRBV18 and TRBJ1-1; 7 bases match TRBD1. J lost 1 base, V lost 4 bases, and 3 bases had no gene match. CDR1 and CDR2 from the germline V gene are KGHSH and LQKENI. The CDR3 spans 14 residues. The CDR3 sequence is CASSLQGENTEAFF. CDR3 bases: TGTGCCAGCTCACTTCAGGGGGAGAACACTGAAGCTTTCTTT.

This chain links TRBV5-2 with TRBJ1-2. TRBV5-2 has pseudogene status. CDR3 length equals 17 residues. The chain's CDR3 is CASKTCRGVRKTYGYTF. CDR3 coding DNA: TGTGCCAGCAAAACCTGCCGAGGAGTACGAAAGACCTATGGCTACACCTTC.

The CDR3: CASNWRRGNEQFF. CDR3 sequence (DNA): TGTGCCAGCAATTGGCGGAGGGGCAATGAGCAGTTCTTC. V usage is TRBV2 and J usage is TRBJ2-1; weak D call: TRBD2 (6 bases). This CDR3 contains 13 residues. Germline CDR1 SNHLY, CDR2 FYNNEI. V was cut by 7 bases and J by 6 bases, with 13 bases left in between.

The chain joins TRBV28 to TRBJ2-5; 8 positions agree with TRBD1. The DNA end lines up better with TRBJ2-7; the J call may be wrong. The germline V gene has CDR1 MDHEN and CDR2 SYDVKM. The length of the CDR3 is 16 residues. The CDR3 is CASSPSRIRGHHEQYF. In nucleotides, the CDR3 is TGTGCCAGCAGTCCGAGCCGGATCAGGGGGCACCACGAGCAGTACTTC.

The rearrangement links TRBV28 to TRBJ2-2; 8 bases agree with TRBD1. This CDR3 contains 16 residues. Trimming cost V 4 bases and J 1 base; bases outside gene matches: 5. The germline gives CDR1 MDHEN, CDR2 SYDVKM. The CDR3 nucleotides read TGTGCCAGCAGTTCTCAGGGGGCCCGGAACACCGGGGAGCTGTTTTTT. Translation: CASSSQGARNTGELFF.

V and J are TRBV7-2 and TRBJ2-7; maybe TRBD2 (7 bases). Germline CDR1 SGHTA, CDR2 FQGNSA. This CDR3 spans 15 amino acids. With 3 bases removed from V and 5 bases from J, the gap between germline ends came to 17 bases. The CDR3 bases are TGTGCCAGCAGCTTTCGAGCGGGACAACGTGACGAGCAGTACTTC. Translation gives CASSFRAGQRDEQYF. Variable domain in full (rest from reference TRBV7-2 and TRBJ2-7): GAGVSQSPSNKVTEKGKDVELRCDPISGHTALYWYRQSLGQGLEFLIYFQGNSAPDKSGLPSDRFSAERTGGSVSTLTIQRTQQEDSAVYLCASSFRAGQRDEQYFGPGTRLTVT.

The J gene is TRBJ1-2, the V gene TRBV6-5; D is undetermined. Germline V gene lookup returns CDR1 MNHEY and CDR2 SVGAGI. Trimming removed 5 bases at V and 7 bases at J, with 11 bases between. The CDR3 covers 12 residues. CDR3 coding DNA: TGTGCCAGCAGTCCCGGTCTCGCTGGCTACACCTTC. It yields the protein CASSPGLAGYTF.

The CDR3 DNA sequence: TGCGCCAGCAGCCCGGGACAGGTCCCTGGGGAGCAGTTCTTC. Its protein is CASSPGQVPGEQFF. The rearrangement joins TRBV5-1 to TRBJ2-1, with TRBD1 matching over 8 bases. The CDR3 has 14 amino acids. Germline V gene sequence: CDR1 SGHRS, CDR2 YFSETQ. The V segment lost 4 bases and the J segment 10 bases; nucleotides outside the gene matches: 10.

This rearrangement joins TRBV11-3 to TRBJ1-1; 8 nucleotides agree with TRBD1. V lost 4 bases, J lost 10 bases, and 5 bases stayed unmatched. Germline V CDR1 and CDR2: SGHNT, YENEEA. The CDR3 spans 12 residues. The CDR3 is CASSSTGGGAFF. CDR3 bases: TGTGCCAGCAGCTCCACAGGGGGGGGAGCTTTCTTT.

J is TRBJ2-2 and V is TRBV11-3; D perhaps matches TRBD1 (5 bases). Germline-derived CDR1 and CDR2 are SGHNT and YENEEA. This CDR3 is built from 16 residues. The V end lost 6 bases, the J end lost 4 bases, and 18 bases lay between the germline ends. The CDR3 region has the DNA TGTGCCAGCAGTGACTCCGGGTCAGGGCGCACCGGGGAGCTGTTTTTT. As protein: CASSDSGSGRTGELFF.

The V and J genes are TRBV7-9 and TRBJ1-2; perhaps TRBD1 as D (5 bases). V shed 0 bases and J shed 8 bases, with 19 bases lying between them. The CDR3 covers 16 residues. Per germline, CDR1 SEHNR and CDR2 FQNEAQ (reference sequence). The CDR3 loop reads CASSLAMMTDPSGYTF. DNA of the CDR3: TGTGCCAGCAGCTTAGCTATGATGACAGACCCCTCCGGCTACACCTTC. Using reference TRBV7-9 and TRBJ1-2 for the parts outside the CDR3, the full variable domain is DTGVSQNPRHKITKRGQNVTFRCDPISEHNRLYWYRQTLGQGPEFLTYFQNEAQLEKSRLLSDRFSAERPKGSFSTLEIQRTEQGDSAMYLCASSLAMMTDPSGYTFGSGTRLTVV.

In its sample, this clone was seen a few times. The rearrangement links TRBV28 to TRBJ1-5; no firm D call. Trimming cost V 6 bases and J 5 bases, with 17 bases left between them. This CDR3 has 15 amino acids. CDR1 is MDHEN, CDR2 SYDVKM, per germline. The CDR3 is CASSATHLVDQPQHF. In nucleotides, the CDR3 is TGTGCCAGCAGCGCGACTCATCTTGTCGATCAGCCCCAGCATTTT.

The chain combines TRBV2 with TRBJ2-7, with D unclear. V was cut by 4 bases and J by 6 bases, with 7 bases left in between. The CDR3 is 11 amino acids. The V gene's germline CDR1 is SNHLY and CDR2 FYNNEI. In DNA, the CDR3 is TGTGCCAGCAGTGTGGGCGCCGAGCAGTACTTC. Its translation is CASSVGAEQYF.

The chain couples TRBV15 to TRBJ2-1; 8 nucleotides match TRBD2. Germline CDR1 and CDR2: LNHNV and YYDKDF (reference sequence). The CDR3 contains 17 residues. Trimming cost V 0 bases and J 6 bases; bases outside gene matches: 10. The CDR3 coding sequence is TGTGCCACCAGCAGAGACGCCGGGAGGGCCGCGAGCAATGAGCAGTTCTTC. Its protein product is CATSRDAGRAASNEQFF.

The J gene is TRBJ2-6, the V gene TRBV7-9; no definite D call. The CDR3 runs 15 residues. Trimming removed 5 bases at V and 0 bases at J, with 8 bases between. In germline, CDR1 is SEHNR, CDR2 FQNEAQ (reference sequence). CDR3 coding DNA: TGTGCCAGCAGCGCCCGGAGCTCTGGGGCCAACGTCCTGACTTTC. This translates into CASSARSSGANVLTF.

The J gene is TRBJ2-2, the V gene TRBV5-1; 8 bases are a match to TRBD2. V gave up 4 bases and J gave up 6 bases; unmatched junction bases: 5. CDR3 length: 14 amino acids. Germline lookup yields CDR1 SGHRS and CDR2 YFSETQ. The CDR3 DNA sequence: TGCGCCAGCAGCACGGGACTAGTTTCCGGGGAGCTGTTTTTT. Its protein is CASSTGLVSGELFF. Together with reference TRBV5-1 and TRBJ2-2, the CDR3 gives the full variable domain: KAGVTQTPRYLIKTRGQQVTLSCSPISGHRSVSWYQQTPGQGLQFLFEYFSETQRNKGNFPGRFSGRQFSNSRSEMNVSTLELGDSALYLCASSTGLVSGELFFGEGSRLTVL.

Here the CDR3 DNA reads TGTGCCAGCAGCTTAGATGTTGGGAGAACCTACGAGCAGTACTTC. This translates into CASSLDVGRTYEQYF. The J gene is TRBJ2-7, the V gene TRBV11-2; perhaps TRBD2 as D (5 bases). The CDR3 is 15 amino acids. V was cut by 0 bases and J by 2 bases, with 11 bases left in between. CDR1 is SGHAT and CDR2 is FQNNGV in the germline V gene.

The gene calls are TRBV29-1 and TRBJ1-3; D gene unclear. This CDR3 contains 14 residues. Trimming left V 4 bases short and J 1 base short, with 11 bases between. Germline V lookup: CDR1 SQVTM, CDR2 ANQGSEA. The CDR3 region has the DNA TGCAGCGTTGGAATCGACACGTCTGGAAACACCATATATTTT. It is translated as CSVGIDTSGNTIYF.

The rearrangement joins TRBV7-2 to TRBJ2-3; 8 nucleotides line up with TRBD2. V shed 3 bases, J shed 1 base, and the junction held 6 bases outside the gene matches. Looked up from germline, CDR1 is SGHTA and CDR2 is FQGNSA. The CDR3 loop spans 16 amino acids. As DNA, the CDR3 is TGTGCCAGCAGCTTGGGAGGACTAGCCGGCACAGATACGCAGTATTTT. Its protein is CASSLGGLAGTDTQYF.

For this clone: Relative to the germline gene, one junction end is altered; a read error may explain this. V and J are TRBV7-7 and TRBJ2-7, with a tentative D call TRBD2 (6 bases). Germline CDR1 and CDR2: SSHAT and FNYEAQ (reference sequence). The CDR3 sequence is 17 residues long. The CDR3 loop reads CASSPPPGTSFSYEQYF. In DNA, the CDR3 is TGTGCTAGCAGCCCACCCCCGGGGACTTCCTTTTCCTACGAGCAGTACTTC.

The V call is TRBV7-2, the J call TRBJ2-4; no definite D call. Germline V gene sequence: CDR1 SGHTA, CDR2 FQGNSA. V was clipped by 2 bases and J by 3 bases, with 2 bases between them. This CDR3 has 12 residues. This CDR3 is CASSLYKNIQYF. As DNA, the CDR3 is TGTGCCAGCAGCTTATACAAAAACATTCAGTACTTC.

V and J are TRBV2 and TRBJ1-3; no clear D gene. V dropped 6 bases and J dropped 2 bases, with 8 bases sitting between them. The CDR3 runs 13 residues. Germline values: CDR1 SNHLY, CDR2 FYNNEI. The CDR3 is CASRASTGNTIYF. The CDR3 region has the DNA TGTGCCAGCAGGGCCTCAACTGGAAACACCATATATTTT.

V is TRBV28 and J is TRBJ2-7; D might be TRBD2 (6 bases). CDR1 is MDHEN, CDR2 SYDVKM, per germline. V lost 6 bases and J lost 4, with 16 bases in between. The CDR3 sequence is 14 residues long. Written as DNA, the CDR3 is TGTGCCAGCAGGCCCGGGACTGCCGGTTACGAGCAGTACTTC. It specifies CASRPGTAGYEQYF.

The V and J genes are TRBV7-2 and TRBJ2-1; 11 bases map to TRBD2. Germline V CDR1 and CDR2: SGHTA, FQGNSA. The CDR3 covers 16 residues. V shed 6 bases, J shed 8 bases, and the junction held 12 bases outside the gene matches. The chain's CDR3 is CASRSQLAGGSYEQFF. Here the CDR3 DNA reads TGTGCCAGCAGAAGCCAGCTAGCGGGAGGATCTTATGAGCAGTTCTTC.

The chain couples TRBV28 to TRBJ1-2; the D is unclear. This CDR3 has 11 amino acids. Germline assignment: CDR1 MDHEN and CDR2 SYDVKM. The V and J ends lost 6 bases and 7 bases respectively, with 9 bases between them. CDR3 sequence (DNA): TGTGCCAGCAGCACAGCTCGTGGCTACACCTTC. Amino acid sequence: CASSTARGYTF.

The rearrangement links TRBV30 to TRBJ1-2; no reliable D call. Germline CDR1 is GTSNPN and CDR2 is SVGIG (reference sequence). The CDR3 has 13 residues. The V gene lost 2 bases and the J gene lost 7 bases, with 14 bases spanning the gap. CDR3 region: CAWSPQALAGYTF. The CDR3 DNA sequence: TGTGCCTGGAGTCCCCAGGCCCTGGCTGGCTACACCTTC.

The V gene is TRBV7-2, the J gene TRBJ2-1; 8 bases are shared with TRBD1. CDR3 length: 15 amino acids. Germline CDR1 reads SGHTA; CDR2 reads FQGNSA. The V and J ends lost 1 base and 8 bases, in that order; junction bases with no gene match: 7. The CDR3 sequence is CASSLGMTGDYEQFF. CDR3 DNA: TGTGCCAGCAGCTTAGGAATGACAGGGGACTATGAGCAGTTCTTC.

In this sample, this clone turned up once. The chain combines TRBV2 with TRBJ2-1; D is ambiguous. Trimming left V 6 bases short and J 0 bases short, with 6 bases between. In germline, CDR1 is SNHLY, CDR2 FYNNEI. The CDR3 consists of 13 residues. The CDR3 sequence: CASRQNSYNEQFF. DNA of the CDR3: TGTGCCAGCAGACAGAACTCCTACAATGAGCAGTTCTTC.